The present T cell receptor (beta chain) was sequenced within a study of T-cell reconstitution after alpha-beta-depleted transplantation in children. V was pared by 3 bases and J by 8 bases, with 20 bases between. Germline CDR1 DFQATT, CDR2 SNEGSKA (reference sequence). The CDR3 has 15 amino acids. TCRbeta library construction was performed incorporating unique molecular identifiers. TCRdb independently ran MiXCR on the PCR reads; one entry per CDR3 protein. The profile shows 600,000 to 700,000 distinct CDR3 sequences, around 13% of them singletons. This clonotype was seen many times. Sequences were derived from PBMCs, sampled before TCRalphabeta/CD19-depleted stem cell transplant. This clonotype was sampled from a girl aged 2 to 9 with congenital amegakaryocytic thrombocytopenia, due to receive a stem cell transplant. The V gene is TRBV20-1, the J gene TRBJ2-1; D uncertain. The CDR3 DNA is TGCAGTGCTAGGAACTCGTTGGCCTCCGTGCATGAGCAGTTCTTC. Protein sequence: CSARNSLASVHEQFF.